Given below is one TCR beta chain in context. This clonotype was detected ten times or more. No cognate antigen has been identified for it. No much larger clone exists at a distance of one base, and base qualities are not known. TCR beta CDR3 regions were amplified from RNA transcripts. For the first round of RT-PCR on the TCR CDR3, the HTBI primer set was used together with the Qiagen OneStep RT-PCR kit. A second multiplex PCR round built the libraries, followed by size selection and purification. Sequencing of the libraries was done on an Illumina HiSeq2000 using paired-end 100 bp reads. Per the source publication's procedure: SOAPnuke was used to process the raw data, throwing out any read that contained adapters or uncalled bases, had a mean Phred below 15, or lacked an exact constant-primer or identifier match. COPE v1.2.5 was used to merge the high-quality paired reads, and each unique nucleotide sequence was defined as a clonotype. Clonotypes were aligned to IMGT TRBV, TRBD and TRBJ reference segments using MiTCR v1.1. The analysis included only V-J combinations with a frequency above 0.0001, which together covered 99% to 99.2% of the repertoires. A TCS score was defined as the ratio of F50 (clonal expansion) to E x V (chaos), with BLOSUM62-based TCRdist applied between CDR3 peptides within each V-J. Welch's t-statistics and random forest reduced approximately 520 V-J features to about 13, which were used in a naive Bayes classifier (R e1071). In-frame beta chains were kept once TCRdb had trimmed the public reads at Q25 with fastp and called clones with MiXCR. Rows are unified per CDR3 protein, each entry keeping the most common DNA and genes. The V and J calls come from TCRdb's annotation, not from the publication. Counted in this sample were about 400,000 distinct CDR3 sequences; more than 12% of them appeared once. The ten top clones hold 25% to 30% of the sample.

As encoded in the germline V gene (reference sequence), CDR1 is LGHDT while CDR2 is YNNKEL. The V end loses 4 bases and the J end loses 5 bases, and a stretch of 28 bases separates them. Including the terminal cysteine and phenylalanine, the CDR3 comprises 19 residues. Only the CDR3 DNA stays, 57 bases, in frame from base 1. The data were taken from a study of T cells in Graves' hyperthyroidism and ophthalmopathy (dated 2019 in TCRdb). For the wider study: Peripheral blood was collected at initial diagnosis, before any treatment. A discovery cohort of fewer than 110 patients, approximately 44 with Graves' ophthalmopathy and 57 with stable Graves' hyperthyroidism, was used to find distinguishing TCR V-J signatures. The 100 discovery patients were randomly split 7:3 into training and test sets. In addition, the study compared T-cell repertoires in thyroid tissue and in blood from six Graves' hyperthyroidism patients. The paper describes TCR Vbeta CDR3 sequencing of 120 to 150 peripheral blood samples, made up of 43 ophthalmopathy patients, 70 to 80 hyperthyroidism patients and 17 progressor patients. An independent validation cohort of fewer than 20 hyperthyroidism patients and about 15 patients who later progressed to ophthalmopathy tested prospective prediction of ophthalmopathy. Once sampling was done, hyperthyroidism patients were given methimazole at a starting dose of 30 mg daily, whereas ophthalmopathy patients were given high-dose intravenous methylprednisolone. What the authors observed across the whole study: No statistical method was used to fix the sample size in advance, and group allocation was not hidden from the investigators. Ophthalmopathy was separated from stable hyperthyroidism by a 13 V-J signature model, with approximately 85% sensitivity and about 81% specificity obtained in cross-validation and 80%/75% obtained in testing. Most expanded thyroid clonotypes (frequency above 0.001) were also detected in blood, suggesting blood repertoires may reflect thyroid immune responses. In validation, the model predicted progression to ophthalmopathy with approximately 71% sensitivity and 72% to 85% specificity, a median of 6.5 months before onset.

Moderately to severely active disease, a Clinical Activity Score of at least 3, a NOSPECS grade of at least 4, and a duration under 3 months were present in ophthalmopathy patients. Exclusion was applied to patients with uncontrolled infections, other autoimmune diseases, pregnancy or lactation. Diagnoses were based on clinical symptoms, serum thyroxine and TRAb, thyroid ultrasound and orbital computed tomography. PBMCs were separated from roughly 9.3 ml of fresh peripheral blood using Ficoll-Paque density gradient centrifugation. Total RNA was extracted using Trizol reagent, and RNA quality was assessed on an Agilent 2100 Bioanalyzer.

Material: blood. The TCR comes from a man aged 45-65 years with Graves' ophthalmopathy. The chain is encoded by TRBV3-1 joined to TRBJ2-3, with the D segment identity uncertain. The DNA is as follows: TGTGCCAGCAGCCGTGCCAGCAGCCAAGTAATCCTTGGGGAAGATACGCAGTATTTT. Its protein is CASSRASSQVILGEDTQYF.